This is a list of T cell receptor beta chains from one sample in a study of OX40 agonist ivuxolimab in advanced cancers. Assay used: immunoSEQ multiplex PCR; TCRdb lists only in-frame clones, some missing. The sample has 50,000 to 80,000 clones; around 84% are singletons. The specimen was CD4+ or CD8+ T cells sorted from blood, collected in a trial of the OX40 agonist ivuxolimab. Receptors originate from an adult with an advanced solid tumor such as melanoma, head and neck, liver or kidney cancer. Both conserved end residues are trimmed from each CDR3. Each record gives: clone size, V gene, D gene, J gene, CDR3 protein. A D gene is named only where the DNA matches it firmly. Size values are once, few and many counts, or a class for expanded clones, and some rows have none.

.	TRBV19	TRBD1	TRBJ2-2	ASSMTGIGELF
.	TRBV9	TRBD2	TRBJ2-5	ASSVATSGGQETQY
.	TRBV7-8	TRBD1	.	ASSPGLRTGRIYEQY
.	TRBV11-2	TRBD2	TRBJ2-7	ASRRGLAYEQY
.	TRBV19	.	TRBJ1-5	ASSYRTGVFSNQPQH
.	TRBV5-4	.	TRBJ1-5	ASSLDWGQPQH
.	TRBV30	TRBD1	TRBJ1-6	AWSPGTVNSPLH
.	TRBV19	.	TRBJ2-5	ASSSRVGPQETQY
.	TRBV28	.	TRBJ2-5	ASSPPGTVQETQY
.	TRBV7-2	.	TRBJ1-5	ASSLAGTGNQPQH
.	TRBV5-1	TRBD2	TRBJ2-7	ASGAREGGAGVQY
.	TRBV6-1	TRBD2	TRBJ2-3	ASSGGIAGLWSTDTQY
.	TRBV7-9	TRBD1	TRBJ2-1	ASSLEQGAREQF
.	TRBV5-1	TRBD1	TRBJ1-5	ASSLGDRVNQPQH
.	TRBV6-1	.	TRBJ1-2	ASSEAATANYGYT
.	TRBV28	.	TRBJ2-3	ASSSTGTGASDTQY
.	TRBV27	.	TRBJ2-1	ASTPIEHEQF
.	TRBV6-1	.	TRBJ2-1	ASSVTSFHEQF
.	TRBV15	.	TRBJ2-1	ATSRADYEQF
.	TRBV5-1	TRBD1	.	ASSSGTGILHEQY
.	TRBV5-4	.	TRBJ1-1	ASSQDPEWGTEAF
.	TRBV5-5	.	TRBJ1-3	ASRSRNSGNTIY
.	TRBV6-5	TRBD1	TRBJ1-4	ASSSLDRAGLF
.	TRBV6-6	.	TRBJ2-1	ASSSRGASYNEQF
.	TRBV19	.	TRBJ2-1	ASTLRLGSSYNEQF
.	TRBV30	.	TRBJ1-4	AWSTGRGRGEKLF
once	TRBV18	.	TRBJ1-1	ASSPPDGRRLNTEAF
.	TRBV5-6	.	TRBJ1-2	ASSSGLNYGYT
.	TRBV5-1	.	TRBJ2-7	ASSFEGYEQY
.	TRBV18	TRBD1	TRBJ1-1	ASSPRGQGSNTEAF
.	TRBV6-6	TRBD1	.	ATTLDRVGEQY
.	TRBV5-6	TRBD2	TRBJ2-5	ASSPGGETQY
.	TRBV6-1	.	TRBJ2-7	ASSVRGGGGYEQY
.	TRBV7-9	.	TRBJ1-1	ASTNGWNREAF
.	TRBV5-4	.	TRBJ2-1	ASSLRQVSYNEQF
.	TRBV7-9	.	TRBJ2-5	ASSLAQGIQETQY
.	TRBV28	.	TRBJ2-7	ASSASDSPSYEQY
.	TRBV13	TRBD2	TRBJ2-3	ASSLRGGAGVQDTQY
.	TRBV6-6	.	TRBJ2-7	ASSYYGGSGEQY
once	TRBV2	.	TRBJ2-1	ASSEAGLTEQF
.	TRBV19	.	TRBJ1-2	ASSGWSVGYT